Shown below are 23 T cell receptor beta chains from a single sample sequenced in a study of cytomegalovirus exposure and HLA in healthy donors. Primers for the PCR totalled 60 Vbeta and 13 Jbeta. Repertoires were generated with immunoSEQ multiplex PCR, while TCRdb's copy carries only in-frame clones and drops some. Among 200,000 or so clones listed, about 80% were seen once. Sequenced input: PBMCs. The receptors were sampled from a young woman in good health and CMV-seropositive.

The V call is TRBV4-3, the J call TRBJ2-5; the match to TRBD2 covers 8 bases. From germline, CDR1 is LGHNA and CDR2 YSLEER. The CDR3 length is 13 residues. V gave up 4 bases and J gave up 5 bases; unmatched junction bases: 3. CDR3 loop: CASSLGGGETQYF. CDR3 DNA sequence: TGCGCCAGCAGCCTGGGCGGGGGGGAGACCCAGTACTTC.

The chain carries TRBV28 and TRBJ2-3; D possibly corresponds to TRBD1 (6 bases). Germline CDR1 MDHEN, CDR2 SYDVKM. Trimming removed 3 bases from V and 2 bases from J, with 18 bases in between. The length of the CDR3 is 17 residues. In DNA form, the CDR3 reads TGTGCCAGCAGTTTCCCCCCCCTGACAGGAGACACAGATACGCAGTATTTT. Encoded protein: CASSFPPLTGDTDTQYF.

The chain has TRBV6-6 and TRBJ2-5, with no clear D. Trimming pared 0 bases from V and 0 bases from J, leaving 5 bases between. This CDR3 is 14 amino acids long. Looked up from germline, CDR1 is MNHNY and CDR2 is SVGAGI (reference sequence). In nucleotides, the CDR3 is TGTGCCAGCAGTTACTCGTTCAACCAAGAGACCCAGTACTTC. It encodes CASSYSFNQETQYF.

The chain uses TRBV15 and TRBJ2-7; 12 positions match TRBD2. Germline V lookup: CDR1 LNHNV, CDR2 YYDKDF (reference sequence). The junction had 3 bases not matched to a gene; V was cut back by 0 bases and J by 0 bases. The CDR3 spans 17 residues. The CDR3 DNA reads as TGTGCCACCAGCAGAGATCGACTAGCGGGGGACTCCTACGAGCAGTACTTC. It encodes CATSRDRLAGDSYEQYF.

V is TRBV10-1 and J is TRBJ2-1; the match to TRBD2 covers 8 bases. Germline loops: CDR1 WNHNN, CDR2 SYGVQD (reference sequence). The CDR3 covers 16 residues. The trim removed 7 bases at V and 7 bases at J, leaving 15 bases unmatched. The CDR3: CASTATNGGAWNEQFF. CDR3 DNA sequence: TGCGCCAGCACCGCGACTAACGGGGGGGCGTGGAATGAGCAGTTCTTC.

This rearrangement joins TRBV4-1 to TRBJ2-5; 10 bases are shared with TRBD2. J lost 3 bases, V lost 0 bases, and 7 bases had no gene match. The CDR3 length is 17 residues. The germline CDR1 and CDR2 sequences are MGHRA and YSYEKL. The CDR3 DNA is TGCGCCAGCAGCCAAGAGGGGGGTAGCGGGGGGAAAGAGACCCAGTACTTC. Amino acid sequence: CASSQEGGSGGKETQYF.

The chain combines TRBV27 with TRBJ1-5; 8 positions agree with TRBD1. The germline V gene has CDR1 MNHEY and CDR2 SMNVEV (reference sequence). With V trimmed by 3 bases and J by 6 bases, 7 bases remained unmatched. The CDR3 has 15 amino acids. The DNA of the CDR3 is TGTGCCAGCAGTTTTGCAGGGGGCGGTTTTCAGCCCCAGCATTTT. Translated, it gives CASSFAGGGFQPQHF.

Details on this clone: This same CDR3 is encoded by further DNA sequences in the sample. The chain employs TRBV7-2 and TRBJ1-1; 7 bases are a match to TRBD1. Germline lookup yields CDR1 SGHTA and CDR2 FQGNSA. The J segment lost 0 bases and the V segment lost 3 bases, leaving 1 base of the junction unmatched. The CDR3 has 14 residues. CDR3 in amino acids: CASSLGQMNTEAFF. The DNA for the CDR3 is TGTGCCAGCAGCTTGGGACAGATGAACACTGAAGCTTTCTTT.

V usage is TRBV4-1 and J usage is TRBJ2-5; tentatively, D is TRBD2 (5 bases). With 4 bases removed from V and 1 base from J, the gap between germline ends came to 10 bases. The CDR3 runs to 14 residues. Germline V CDR1 and CDR2: MGHRA, YSYEKL. The CDR3 loop reads CASSRAAGQETQYF. The CDR3 DNA reads as TGCGCCAGCAGCCGCGCGGCGGGCCAAGAGACCCAGTACTTC.

This sequence joins TRBV10-1 and TRBJ2-7; a possible D gene is TRBD2 (7 bases). V was pared by 0 bases and J by 6 bases, with 21 bases between. The CDR3 length is 17 residues. Germline CDR1 WNHNN, CDR2 SYGVQD (reference sequence). The CDR3 coding sequence is TGCGCCAGCAGTGAGTCAGGGGGGGTTAATTGGGGTGGCGAGCAGTACGTC. It codes for CASSESGGVNWGGEQYV.

V usage is TRBV7-7 and J usage is TRBJ2-1; perhaps TRBD2 as D (6 bases). CDR3 length: 14 amino acids. The V end lost 4 bases, the J end lost 7 bases, and 14 bases lay between the germline ends. Germline CDR1 reads SSHAT; CDR2 reads FNYEAQ (reference sequence). In DNA form, the CDR3 reads TGTGCCAGCAGCTATAACCTCCTAGCGAATGAGCAGTTCTTC. It is translated as CASSYNLLANEQFF.

The chain recombines TRBV19 with TRBJ1-2; D uncertain. The CDR3 contains 12 residues. Trimming left V 3 bases short and J 8 bases short, with 10 bases between. From germline, CDR1 is LNHDA and CDR2 SQIVND (reference sequence). The CDR3 DNA reads as TGTGCCAGTAGTATCTGGGGAGGAGGCTACACCTTC. This encodes CASSIWGGGYTF.

This chain uses TRBV9 with TRBJ2-3; TRBD1 matches 7 bases. The CDR3 runs 14 residues. V shed 2 bases and J 1 base; nucleotides not matched to a gene: 1. Germline-derived CDR1 and CDR2 are SGDLS and YYNGEE. CDR3 nucleotides: TGTGCCAGCAGCGTTAGGGGGCGCACAGATACGCAGTATTTT. This encodes CASSVRGRTDTQYF.

V and J are TRBV7-2 and TRBJ1-5; D may be TRBD1 (6 bases). CDR1 SGHTA and CDR2 FQGNSA come from the germline V gene. The V gene lost 5 bases and the J gene lost 1 base, with 15 bases spanning the gap. The CDR3 has 16 amino acids. The CDR3 is CASSREDSLSNQPQHF. Written as DNA, the CDR3 is TGTGCCAGCAGCCGAGAGGACAGCTTAAGCAATCAGCCCCAGCATTTT.

The CDR3: CASSLTTSGKNGYTF. CDR3 sequence (DNA): TGCGCCAGCAGCTTGACTACATCCGGGAAGAATGGCTACACCTTC. This rearrangement joins TRBV5-1 to TRBJ1-2; D is ambiguous. The V and J ends lost 1 base and 6 bases respectively, with 16 bases between them. This CDR3 comprises 15 residues. CDR1 is SGHRS and CDR2 is YFSETQ in the germline V gene.

The gene calls are TRBV19 and TRBJ2-5; TRBD2 agrees at 9 bases. The V and J ends lost 4 bases and 5 bases, in that order; junction bases with no gene match: 8. This CDR3 has 15 residues. CDR1 is LNHDA, CDR2 SQIVND, per germline (reference sequence). The CDR3 DNA reads TGTGCCAGTAGTACTAGCGGGGTTTTAGGTGAGACCCAGTACTTC. Translation: CASSTSGVLGETQYF.

This sequence joins TRBV27 and TRBJ2-7; no definite D call. The CDR3 totals 14 residues. The germline V and J ends were trimmed by 4 bases and 0 bases, with 10 bases remaining between them. Germline CDR1 and CDR2: MNHEY and SMNVEV (reference sequence). As DNA, the CDR3 is TGTGCCAGCAGTTCGACACTCCTCTCCTACGAGCAGTACTTC. Its translation is CASSSTLLSYEQYF.

The V and J genes are TRBV6-4 and TRBJ2-3, with a tentative D call TRBD2 (6 bases). V was cut by 2 bases and J by 4 bases, with 13 bases left in between. From germline, CDR1 is MRHNA and CDR2 SNTAGT. The CDR3 sequence is 15 residues long. CDR3 bases: TGTGCCAGCAGTGACAAAGCGGGTCACGCAGATACGCAGTATTTT. Translated: CASSDKAGHADTQYF.

The V call is TRBV4-2, the J call TRBJ2-3; TRBD2 is a possible D gene (5 bases). The CDR3 is made up of 15 amino acids. V lost 6 bases to trimming and J lost 2 bases, with 15 bases between them. Germline values: CDR1 LGHNA, CDR2 YNFKEQ. CDR3 sequence: CASRGWAGVTDTQYF. CDR3 DNA sequence: TGTGCCAGCAGAGGATGGGCGGGCGTCACAGATACGCAGTATTTT.

The CDR3 DNA is TGTGCCAGCAGTGGGGCGGGAGTACGCACAGATACGCAGTATTTT. Translated: CASSGAGVRTDTQYF. This rearrangement joins TRBV2 to TRBJ2-3; 7 bases map to TRBD2. The germline V gene has CDR1 SNHLY and CDR2 FYNNEI. CDR3 length equals 15 residues. V gave up 4 bases and J gave up 1 base; unmatched junction bases: 5.

On this clone: The same CDR3 arises from other DNA sequences in this sample as well. The V and J genes are TRBV27 and TRBJ2-3; possible D gene TRBD2, 5 bases. CDR3 size: 14 residues. V was trimmed by 0 bases and J by 1 base, leaving 5 bases between them. Germline V gives CDR1 MNHEY, CDR2 SMNVEV (reference sequence). The CDR3 spells CASSLSGGTDTQYF. The CDR3 DNA reads as TGTGCCAGCAGTTTATCCGGGGGCACAGATACGCAGTATTTT.

CDR3 nucleotide sequence: TGTGCCAGCAGCTTAGGTCTAGGTGCCCCCACAGATACGCAGTATTTT. This codes for CASSLGLGAPTDTQYF. This rearrangement joins TRBV11-2 to TRBJ2-3; D remains unclear. Trimming shortened V by 1 base and J by 2 bases, and 13 bases separated the two germline ends. Per the germline V gene, CDR1 is SGHAT and CDR2 is FQNNGV. CDR3 length: 16 amino acids.

The gene calls are TRBV6-1 and TRBJ2-4; 7 bases map to TRBD1. J lost 1 base, V lost 4 bases, and 13 bases had no gene match. The CDR3 sequence is 18 residues long. Germline V gene lookup returns CDR1 MNHNS and CDR2 SASEGT. The DNA for the CDR3 is TGTGCCAGCAGTGCCAGATCCTCCGGGACAGTGGCCAAAAACATTCAGTACTTC. Its protein is CASSARSSGTVAKNIQYF.